These 27 T cell receptor beta chains share one sample of origin, sequenced in a study of blood T cell repertoires in COVID-19. Libraries were prepared by immunoSEQ multiplex PCR; TCRdb keeps only in-frame clonotypes and omits some of them. The sample shows over 110,000 clones, 81% of them seen only once. Sequenced sample: peripheral blood. All receptors come from a human donor in a cohort sampled during active COVID-19.

The chain combines TRBV7-2 with TRBJ1-3; possible D gene TRBD1, 6 bases. Germline values: CDR1 SGHTA, CDR2 FQGNSA. CDR3 length: 17 amino acids. V shed 4 bases and J shed 0 bases, with 16 bases lying between them. CDR3 sequence reads: CASSSEKDRTSGNTIYF. The DNA of the CDR3 is TGTGCCAGCAGCTCGGAGAAAGACAGGACCTCTGGAAACACCATATATTTT.

This clone occurred once. This CDR3 is CASSLTSGRLLRETQYF. CDR3 nucleotide sequence: TGTGCCAGCAGTTTAACTAGCGGGAGACTCCTCCGGGAGACCCAGTACTTC. J is TRBJ2-5 and V is TRBV28, with 11 bases aligning to TRBD2. V trimming: 2 bases; J trimming: 5 bases; junction bases outside the gene matches: 10. This CDR3 has 17 residues. Germline V gene sequence: CDR1 MDHEN, CDR2 SYDVKM.

The chain is built from TRBV28 and TRBJ1-5; unclear D gene. Germline-derived CDR1 and CDR2 are MDHEN and SYDVKM. Trimming left V 7 bases short and J 6 bases short, with 10 bases between. The CDR3 spans 12 residues. This chain's CDR3 is CASTLPRQPQHF. In nucleotides, the CDR3 is TGTGCCAGCACTCTTCCCCGTCAGCCCCAGCATTTT.

The rearrangement joins TRBV7-6 to TRBJ2-2, with TRBD1 matching 8 bases. Germline CDR1 and CDR2: SGHVS and FNYEAQ. The V segment lost 5 bases and the J segment 2 bases; nucleotides outside the gene matches: 7. The CDR3 covers 16 residues. In DNA, the CDR3 is TGTGCCAGCAGCGTAAGGACAGGGACTAACACCGGGGAGCTGTTTTTT. This encodes CASSVRTGTNTGELFF.

This rearrangement joins TRBV4-2 to TRBJ1-3, with 8 positions matching TRBD1. This CDR3 region has 17 residues. Germline loops: CDR1 LGHNA, CDR2 YNFKEQ. The ends lost 2 bases at V and 0 bases at J; junction bases unmatched: 6. CDR3 protein: CASSQPATGASGNTIYF. The CDR3 DNA follows: TGTGCCAGCAGCCAACCTGCGACAGGGGCCTCTGGAAACACCATATATTTT.

This clone was observed a few times. The V gene is TRBV11-2, the J gene TRBJ2-3; 11 nucleotides agree with TRBD2. Looked up from germline, CDR1 is SGHAT and CDR2 is FQNNGV. The CDR3 totals 17 residues. Germline trimming cut 2 bases from V and 5 bases from J; bases unmatched to any gene: 9. CDR3 sequence reads: CASSLSTSGSGRDTQYF. As DNA, the CDR3 is TGTGCCAGCAGCTTAAGTACTAGCGGGAGTGGGCGAGATACGCAGTATTTT. The full variable domain, completed using reference TRBV11-2 and TRBJ2-3, is EAGVAQSPRYKIIEKRQSVAFWCNPISGHATLYWYQQILGQGPKLLIQFQNNGVVDDSQLPKDRFSAERLKGVDSTLKIQPAKLEDSAVYLCASSLSTSGSGRDTQYFGPGTRLTVL.

This clone was counted between two and nine times. It is likely a read error, because the conserved phenylalanine at the end of the CDR3 is missing. It is unclear where the CDR3 begins or ends on the DNA, so no DNA is shown, and the CDR3 is as TCRdb lists it. The CDR3 loop is CASSEYGGTGPL. V gene TRBV2 combines with J gene TRBJ2-7; no check of the table's D call, TRBD1, against the DNA was made. Per germline, CDR1 SNHLY and CDR2 FYNNEI. The CDR3 length is 12 residues, termini included.

This chain connects TRBV7-9 to TRBJ1-1, with D tentatively TRBD1 (5 bases). Between the trimmed V and J ends, which lost 3 bases and 4 bases, there was a span of 9 bases. The V gene's germline CDR1 is SEHNR and CDR2 FQNEAQ (reference sequence). The CDR3 loop spans 13 amino acids. The CDR3 sequence: CASSLYGGTEAFF. CDR3 DNA sequence: TGTGCCAGCAGCTTGTACGGGGGCACTGAAGCTTTCTTT.

V gene TRBV6-6 combines with J gene TRBJ2-7; D might be TRBD2 (5 bases). V was cut by 2 bases and J by 0 bases, with 11 bases left in between. The germline gives CDR1 MNHNY, CDR2 SVGAGI (reference sequence). The CDR3 is 15 amino acids. The CDR3 nucleotides read TGTGCCAGCAGTTACGCTTCCGGGGTCTCCTACGAGCAGTACTTC. This gives the protein CASSYASGVSYEQYF.

The chain is built from TRBV1 and TRBJ2-1; TRBD2, the D gene given by the table, was not confirmed from the DNA. TRBV1 is listed as a pseudogene. The CDR3 is 20 amino acids. CDR3 in DNA: TGCACCAGCAGCCAAGATCTGTGGCGGCTAGCGGGAGGGATTTTGGATGAGCAGTTCTTC. Encoded protein: CTSSQDLWRLAGGILDEQFF.

The chain carries TRBV7-3 and TRBJ2-2; 12 bases line up with TRBD2. Germline values: CDR1 SGHTA, CDR2 FQGTGA. J lost 3 bases, V lost 5 bases, and 4 bases had no gene match. The CDR3 spans 16 residues. The DNA of the CDR3 is TGTGCCAGCAGCAGACTAGCGGGAGACGACACCGGGGAGCTGTTTTTT. It translates to CASSRLAGDDTGELFF.

The chain combines TRBV7-3 with TRBJ2-1; D call uncertain. CDR3 size: 16 residues. Deletions cut 4 bases from V and 1 base from J, with 14 bases between. Germline lookup yields CDR1 SGHTA and CDR2 FQGTGA. The CDR3 spells CASSSAPTVSYNEQFF. Here the CDR3 DNA reads TGTGCCAGCAGCTCCGCCCCCACAGTGTCCTACAATGAGCAGTTCTTC.

This clone has a handful of counts. V and J are TRBV2 and TRBJ1-5, with D unclear. The CDR3 runs 14 residues. Germline CDR1 reads SNHLY; CDR2 reads FYNNEI. Trimming cost V 2 bases and J 0 bases, with 5 bases left between them. The DNA of the CDR3 is TGTGCCAGCAGTGAAAACATTAGCAATCAGCCCCAGCATTTT. Amino acids: CASSENISNQPQHF.

This clone was counted a few times. This rearrangement joins TRBV19 to TRBJ2-6; no clear D gene. CDR3 length: 15 residues. Germline V lookup: CDR1 LNHDA, CDR2 SQIVND (reference sequence). Trimming cost V 9 bases and J 2 bases, with 14 bases left between them. CDR3 in DNA: TGTGCCAGCACTCGCGTTAAGACTGGGGCCAACGTCCTGACTTTC. Translating gives CASTRVKTGANVLTF.

This chain connects TRBV6-5 to TRBJ2-2; 13 nucleotides agree with TRBD2. This CDR3 region has 15 residues. Losses at the gene ends were 2 bases for V and 6 bases for J; bases not matched to a gene: 0. Germline CDR1 is MNHEY and CDR2 is SVGAGI. CDR3 loop: CASSYGLAGAGELFF. The DNA for the CDR3 is TGTGCCAGCAGTTACGGACTAGCGGGAGCCGGGGAGCTGTTTTTT.

In this sample, this clone turned up once. DNA of the CDR3: TGTGCCAGCAGCCCCCTTCTGGGCGGGAGTGTGGTTGAGACCCAGTACTTC. Amino acids: CASSPLLGGSVVETQYF. V usage is TRBV11-2 and J usage is TRBJ2-5; TRBD2 matches at 7 bases. In germline, CDR1 is SGHAT, CDR2 FQNNGV. V lost 5 bases, J lost 5 bases, and 17 bases stayed unmatched. The CDR3 loop spans 17 amino acids.

The chain combines TRBV7-9 with TRBJ1-3, with D unclear. Germline CDR1 is SEHNR and CDR2 is FQNEAQ (reference sequence). The ends were cut back, 5 bases at V and 0 bases at J, with 5 bases in the middle. The CDR3 runs 13 residues. CDR3 residues: CASSLSSGNTIYF. The CDR3 DNA sequence: TGTGCCAGCAGCCTGAGCTCTGGAAACACCATATATTTT.

The V call is TRBV15, the J call TRBJ1-2; TRBD1 matches at 7 bases. This CDR3 comprises 14 residues. Germline loops: CDR1 LNHNV, CDR2 YYDKDF (reference sequence). J was trimmed by 7 bases and V by 1 base; bases with no gene match: 6. This CDR3 reads CATSRGLQGSGYTF. The CDR3 region has the DNA TGTGCCACCAGCAGAGGATTACAGGGGAGTGGCTACACCTTC.

The genes are TRBV19 and TRBJ2-2, with 7 bases fitting TRBD1. Germline V gives CDR1 LNHDA, CDR2 SQIVND (reference sequence). Unmatched junction bases numbered 5, after V lost 6 bases and J lost 4 bases. The CDR3 is 14 amino acids. The CDR3 DNA reads TGTGCCAGTAGAGGGACAGTGATCACCGGGGAGCTGTTTTTT. Protein: CASRGTVITGELFF. Based on the CDR3 plus reference TRBV19 and TRBJ2-2, the full variable domain is DGGITQSPKYLFRKEGQNVTLSCEQNLNHDAMYWYRQDPGQGLRLIYYSQIVNDFQKGDIAEGYSVSREKKESFPLTVTSAQKNPTAFYLCASRGTVITGELFFGEGSRLTVL.

This clone was seen a single time. The chain's CDR3 is CASSVEPARNQPQHF. CDR3 in DNA: TGTGCCAGCAGCGTAGAACCAGCGAGAAATCAGCCCCAGCATTTT. V gene TRBV9 combines with J gene TRBJ1-5; no reliable D call. V gave up 0 bases and J gave up 4 bases, with 11 bases separating them. The CDR3 covers 15 residues. Germline CDR1 reads SGDLS; CDR2 reads YYNGEE.

The CDR3 spells CASSTRTGDKNTEAFF. DNA for the CDR3: TGTGCCAGCAGCACCCGGACAGGGGATAAGAACACTGAAGCTTTCTTT. The chain joins TRBV9 to TRBJ1-1, with 9 nucleotides matching TRBD1. From germline, CDR1 is SGDLS and CDR2 YYNGEE. This CDR3 contains 16 residues. The J segment lost 1 base and the V segment lost 4 bases, leaving 8 bases of the junction unmatched.

The chain has TRBV11-3 and TRBJ2-3; 10 nucleotides line up with TRBD2. The CDR3 spans 17 residues. Unmatched junction bases numbered 9, after V lost 0 bases and J lost 6 bases. Germline loops: CDR1 SGHNT, CDR2 YENEEA. CDR3 sequence reads: CASSLEGSGRSRDTQYF. CDR3 nucleotide sequence: TGTGCCAGCAGCTTAGAGGGTAGCGGGAGGTCGCGGGATACGCAGTATTTT.

Only a few counts were recorded for this clone. CDR3 nucleotide sequence: TGTGCCAGCAGCTTGCAGGCCAATCAGCCCCAGCATTTT. This sequence encodes CASSLQANQPQHF. The chain joins TRBV7-2 to TRBJ1-5; unclear D gene. The germline CDR1 and CDR2 sequences are SGHTA and FQGNSA. Deletions cut 3 bases from V and 3 bases from J, with 6 bases between. The CDR3 extends over 13 amino acids.

The chain recombines TRBV4-3 with TRBJ1-1; D perhaps matches TRBD1 (5 bases). CDR3 length: 17 residues. The V and J ends lost 0 bases and 0 bases respectively, with 14 bases between them. Germline CDR1 is LGHNA and CDR2 is YSLEER. This chain's CDR3 is CASSQDPRQYMNTEAFF. The CDR3 bases are TGCGCCAGCAGCCAAGATCCCCGACAGTACATGAACACTGAAGCTTTCTTT.

This clone was seen more than once but under ten times. One end of the junction varies from germline; a read error may be responsible. The chain has TRBV19 and TRBJ2-2; the D is unclear. The CDR3 totals 11 residues. CDR1 and CDR2 (germline): LNHDA, SQIVND (reference sequence). CDR3: CASSIYRDVYF. The CDR3 DNA follows: TGTGCCAGTAGTATCTATCGAGATGTTTATTTT.

The chain couples TRBV13 to TRBJ2-7, with 8 bases fitting TRBD2. Germline V gives CDR1 PRHDT, CDR2 FYEKMQ (reference sequence). V was pared by 1 base and J by 7 bases, with 9 bases of the junction left unmatched. The CDR3 extends over 15 amino acids. The CDR3 DNA reads as TGTGCCAGCAGCTTAGCGGGAGGGCCCAGACTGGAGCAGTACTTC. Encoded protein: CASSLAGGPRLEQYF.

The chain uses TRBV11-3 and TRBJ2-7, with D unclear. Trimming pared 4 bases from V and 0 bases from J, leaving 16 bases between. Germline assignment: CDR1 SGHNT and CDR2 YENEEA. This CDR3 contains 16 residues. The CDR3: CASSCSPVLSSYEQYF. In nucleotides, the CDR3 is TGTGCCAGCAGCTGCTCGCCTGTCCTCAGCTCCTACGAGCAGTACTTC.